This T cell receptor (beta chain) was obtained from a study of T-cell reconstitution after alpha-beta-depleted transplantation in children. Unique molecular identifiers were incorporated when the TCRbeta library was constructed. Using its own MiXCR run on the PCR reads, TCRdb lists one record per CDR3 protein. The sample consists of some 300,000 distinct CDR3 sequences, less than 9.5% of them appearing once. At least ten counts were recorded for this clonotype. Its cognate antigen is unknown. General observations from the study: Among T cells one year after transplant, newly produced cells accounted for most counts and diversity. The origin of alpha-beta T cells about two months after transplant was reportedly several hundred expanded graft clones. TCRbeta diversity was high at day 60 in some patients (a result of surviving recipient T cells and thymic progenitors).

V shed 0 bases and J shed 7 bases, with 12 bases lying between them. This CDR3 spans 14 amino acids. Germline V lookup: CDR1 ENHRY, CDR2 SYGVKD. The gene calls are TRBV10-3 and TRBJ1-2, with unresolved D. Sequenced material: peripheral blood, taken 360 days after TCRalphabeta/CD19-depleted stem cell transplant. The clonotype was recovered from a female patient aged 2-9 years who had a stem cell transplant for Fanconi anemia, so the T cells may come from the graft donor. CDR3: CAISESGLASGYTF. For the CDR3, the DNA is TGTGCCATCAGTGAGTCTGGGTTGGCGAGTGGCTACACCTTC.